This T cell receptor (beta chain) was recorded in a study of T cells in Graves' hyperthyroidism and ophthalmopathy. This clonotype has ten or more counts. Its cognate antigen is unknown. Amplification targeted TCR beta CDR3 regions from RNA transcripts. With the HTBI primer set, the TCR CDR3 went through a first round of RT-PCR. TCRdb used MiXCR to reprocess the multiplex PCR reads, holding one entry per CDR3 protein. The table records hundreds of thousands of distinct CDR3 sequences, around a quarter of them present only once. Germline lookup yields CDR1 DFQATT and CDR2 SNEGSKA (reference sequence). V lost 3 bases, J lost 8 bases, and 16 bases lay in between. The CDR3 spans 13 residues. Study outcomes and limitations: Ophthalmopathy, which appeared later, was predicted by the model a median roughly 6.6 months before onset.

The clonotype was recovered from a woman in her 30s with Graves' ophthalmopathy. The chain carries TRBV20-1 and TRBJ1-2; no clear D gene. Sequencing used blood. CDR3: CSASAGSERGYTF. The CDR3 DNA is TGCAGTGCTAGTGCGGGGTCTGAGAGGGGCTACACCTTC.